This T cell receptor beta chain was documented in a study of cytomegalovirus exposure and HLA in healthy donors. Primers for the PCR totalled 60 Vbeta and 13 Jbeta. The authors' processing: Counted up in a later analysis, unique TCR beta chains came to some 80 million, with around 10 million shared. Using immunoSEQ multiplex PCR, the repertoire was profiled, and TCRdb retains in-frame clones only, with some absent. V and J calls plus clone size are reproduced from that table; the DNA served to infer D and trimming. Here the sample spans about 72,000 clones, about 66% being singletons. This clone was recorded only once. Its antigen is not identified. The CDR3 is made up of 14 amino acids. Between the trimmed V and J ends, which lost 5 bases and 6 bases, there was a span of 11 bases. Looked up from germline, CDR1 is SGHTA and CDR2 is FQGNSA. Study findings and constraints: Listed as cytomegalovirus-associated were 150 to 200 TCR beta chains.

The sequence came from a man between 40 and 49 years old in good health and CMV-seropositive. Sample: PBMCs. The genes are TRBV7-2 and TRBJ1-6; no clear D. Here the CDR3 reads CASSPVGSNSPLHF. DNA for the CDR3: TGTGCCAGCAGCCCGGTGGGGAGTAATTCACCCCTCCACTTT.